The 7 T cell receptor beta chains presented below share a single source sample, sequenced in a study of T cells after yellow fever vaccination. Each CDR3 protein is one row after TCRdb ran MiXCR on the 5' RACE reads. The sample lists some 300,000 distinct CDR3 sequences; around 8.6% were seen once. Sample: CD4+ T cells sorted from PBMCs, taken 5 days after the yellow fever booster vaccination. These receptors originate from a man aged 18 to 35 who received the YFV17D yellow fever vaccine.

The chain is built from TRBV7-2 and TRBJ2-5, with 7 bases matching TRBD2. Germline V gene lookup returns CDR1 SGHTA and CDR2 FQGNSA. V lost 4 bases to trimming and J lost 5 bases; unmatched junction nucleotides: 4. There are 13 residues in the CDR3. Here the CDR3 reads CASSSGGFETQYF. CDR3 DNA: TGTGCCAGCAGCTCGGGAGGATTTGAGACCCAGTACTTC.

The J gene is TRBJ2-7, the V gene TRBV5-4; TRBD2 agrees at 10 bases. The V and J ends lost 0 bases and 2 bases, in that order; junction bases with no gene match: 8. The CDR3 has 17 amino acids. CDR1 and CDR2 (germline): SGHNT, YYREEE (reference sequence). CDR3 in DNA: TGTGCCAGCAGCTTGGCCTACGCTAGCGGGGGCCCCTACGAGCAGTACTTC. Translated, it gives CASSLAYASGGPYEQYF.

The chain couples TRBV7-9 to TRBJ2-6; D perhaps matches TRBD1 (6 bases). Trimming removed 6 bases from V and 1 base from J, with 22 bases in between. This CDR3 spans 19 amino acids. Germline V gene sequence: CDR1 SEHNR, CDR2 FQNEAQ (reference sequence). The CDR3 protein is CASRRGPTGKYSGANVLTF. The CDR3 region has the DNA TGTGCCAGCAGACGAGGACCTACAGGGAAATATTCTGGGGCCAACGTCCTGACTTTC.

This clonotype showed up many times. This chain connects TRBV18 to TRBJ2-2, with TRBD2 as a possible D gene (6 bases). V lost 0 bases and J lost 8, with 10 bases in between. Germline V gene sequence: CDR1 KGHSH, CDR2 LQKENI. This CDR3 contains 14 residues. The CDR3, as DNA: TGTGCCAGCTCACCACCCGGGAGACGAGGGGAGCTGTTTTTT. Protein: CASSPPGRRGELFF.

The gene calls are TRBV7-2 and TRBJ2-4; D not resolved. The CDR3 has 12 residues. Germline V CDR1 and CDR2: SGHTA, FQGNSA. The V gene lost 5 bases and the J gene lost 6 bases, with 8 bases spanning the gap. The CDR3 is CASSLPGNIQYF. CDR3 nucleotides: TGTGCCAGCAGCCTGCCAGGAAACATTCAGTACTTC.

The DNA for the CDR3 is TGCACCAGCAGCCAAGTTGGGGAAGAAGATAGCAATCAGCCCCAGCATTTT. Protein sequence: CTSSQVGEEDSNQPQHF. The chain has TRBV1 and TRBJ1-5. TRBV1 is described as a pseudogene. The CDR3 length is 17 residues.

This clonotype was detected a few times. This chain joins TRBV6-6 and TRBJ1-1; D remains ambiguous. The CDR3 is made up of 16 amino acids. V was shortened by 1 base and J by 2 bases, with 14 bases between the two germline ends. In germline, CDR1 is MNHNY, CDR2 SVGAGI (reference sequence). As DNA, the CDR3 is TGTGCCAGCAGTTACTACGGGATAGGTGTTAACACTGAAGCTTTCTTT. Its protein product is CASSYYGIGVNTEAFF.